These 19 T cell receptor beta chains share one sample of origin, sequenced in a study of cytomegalovirus exposure and HLA in healthy donors. The PCR made use of 60 Vbeta and 13 Jbeta primers. Generated by immunoSEQ multiplex PCR, the TCRdb table keeps only in-frame clones and is missing some. The repertoire holds fewer than 200,000 clones, with about 83% as singletons. The source material was PBMCs. These receptor sequences come from a female donor in good health and CMV-seronegative.

The V and J genes are TRBV19 and TRBJ1-2, with a possible D match to TRBD1 (6 bases). CDR1 and CDR2 (germline): LNHDA, SQIVND (reference sequence). V was cut by 1 base and J by 8 bases, with 11 bases left in between. The CDR3 runs 13 residues. The CDR3 is CASSIGTGQGYTF. The CDR3 coding sequence is TGTGCCAGTAGTATAGGAACAGGGCAAGGCTACACCTTC.

The V gene is TRBV5-6, the J gene TRBJ1-2; TRBD1 aligns across 11 bases. V trimming: 3 bases; J trimming: 7 bases; junction bases outside the gene matches: 11. The CDR3 sequence is 16 residues long. CDR1 SGHDT and CDR2 YYEEEE come from the germline V gene. CDR3 sequence reads: CASSSGQGARSFGYTF. The CDR3 DNA is TGTGCCAGCAGCTCCGGACAGGGGGCAAGGAGTTTTGGCTACACCTTC.

The rearrangement links TRBV2 to TRBJ2-1; TRBD2 aligns across 7 bases. V lost 2 bases and J lost 7; bases outside the gene matches: 11. The CDR3 covers 16 residues. In germline, CDR1 is SNHLY, CDR2 FYNNEI. The CDR3 here is CASSEWGGLGGNEQFF. CDR3 sequence (DNA): TGTGCCAGCAGTGAATGGGGTGGACTAGGAGGTAATGAGCAGTTCTTC.

To note about this clone: Its ends do not fully match the called genes, so a read error is possible. J is TRBJ2-5 and V is TRBV7-8, with 7 bases that match TRBD1. This CDR3 comprises 13 residues. Germline CDR1 is SGHVS and CDR2 is FQNEAQ. DNA for the CDR3: TGTGCCAGCAGCTTAGATGGCAGGGGGAAGGTGAACTTC. This sequence encodes CASSLDGRGKVNF.

V and J are TRBV7-8 and TRBJ2-2, with a possible D match to TRBD1 (5 bases). The CDR3 covers 14 residues. Germline CDR1 SGHVS, CDR2 FQNEAQ. V was trimmed by 5 bases and J by 1 base, leaving 8 bases between them. The chain's CDR3 is CASSPRGNTGELFF. CDR3 sequence (DNA): TGTGCCAGCAGCCCAAGGGGGAACACCGGGGAGCTGTTTTTT.

This clone has only a few counts. V usage is TRBV12-5 and J usage is TRBJ2-7, with D unclear. CDR1 is LGHNT, CDR2 FRNRAP, per germline. This CDR3 region has 12 residues. V was clipped by 3 bases and J by 2 bases, with 5 bases between them. The CDR3 nucleotides read TGTGCTAGTGGTTTTCAAACCTACGAGCAGTACTTC. Translation: CASGFQTYEQYF.

This clone was detected a few times. This chain links TRBV10-3 with TRBJ2-3; 7 nucleotides agree with TRBD2. The germline V gene has CDR1 ENHRY and CDR2 SYGVKD. V lost 5 bases, J lost 3 bases, and 5 bases stayed unmatched. The CDR3 is 14 amino acids. Here the CDR3 DNA reads TGTGCCATCAGTTTAGCGGGCGGAACAGATACGCAGTATTTT. It specifies CAISLAGGTDTQYF.

Only one count was recorded for this clone. V is TRBV12-5 and J is TRBJ1-2, with TRBD1 matching 12 bases. This CDR3 contains 17 residues. Germline lookup yields CDR1 LGHNT and CDR2 FRNRAP. With V trimmed by 3 bases and J by 5 bases, 10 bases remained unmatched. CDR3 in DNA: TGTGCTAGTGGTTTAGGGACAGGGGGCGAAATCTGGTATGGCTACACCTTC. Residues: CASGLGTGGEIWYGYTF.

The chain links TRBV7-2 to TRBJ2-5, with D possibly being TRBD2 (6 bases). Trimming stripped 5 bases from V and 8 bases from J, with 15 bases between. This CDR3 region has 13 residues. Germline V lookup: CDR1 SGHTA, CDR2 FQGNSA. In nucleotides, the CDR3 is TGTGCCAGCAGCCTCCTGGAGGGGAAAACCCAGTACTTC. It yields the protein CASSLLEGKTQYF.

This chain links TRBV18 with TRBJ2-7; 12 bases align to TRBD1. The germline V gene encodes CDR1 KGHSH and CDR2 LQKENI. Unmatched junction bases numbered 10, after V lost 6 bases and J lost 7 bases. This CDR3 is built from 15 residues. This CDR3 is CASSGDRGPSTEQYF. CDR3 DNA: TGTGCCAGCTCCGGGGACAGGGGGCCCTCTACGGAGCAGTACTTC.

The rearrangement joins TRBV11-2 to TRBJ2-1; 10 nucleotides agree with TRBD2. V gave up 0 bases and J gave up 5 bases; unmatched junction bases: 1. Per germline, CDR1 SGHAT and CDR2 FQNNGV. The CDR3 contains 15 residues. The CDR3 loop reads CASSLELAGNNEQFF. The CDR3 DNA follows: TGTGCCAGCAGCTTAGAACTAGCGGGGAACAATGAGCAGTTCTTC.

The genes are TRBV19 and TRBJ2-7; D perhaps matches TRBD2 (6 bases). V lost 5 bases, J lost 0 bases, and 14 bases lay in between. Germline V gene lookup returns CDR1 LNHDA and CDR2 SQIVND (reference sequence). CDR3 length equals 15 residues. The CDR3 spells CASSPGTASSYEQYF. CDR3 DNA sequence: TGTGCCAGTAGTCCCGGGACTGCTAGCTCCTACGAGCAGTACTTC.

The rearrangement uses TRBV6-5 and TRBJ2-3; 7 bases align to TRBD2. This CDR3 spans 12 amino acids. CDR1 MNHEY and CDR2 SVGAGI come from the germline V gene. J gave up 8 bases and V 2 bases, and 1 base lay outside the gene matches. DNA of the CDR3: TGTGCCAGCAGTTACGGGGAGGGTACGCAGTATTTT. Translated: CASSYGEGTQYF.

V is TRBV7-9 and J is TRBJ1-4; D is uncertain. The V gene's germline CDR1 is SEHNR and CDR2 FQNEAQ (reference sequence). Trimming cost V 2 bases and J 0 bases, with 7 bases left between them. This CDR3 is built from 15 residues. CDR3: CASSLIVATNEKLFF. As DNA, the CDR3 is TGTGCCAGCAGCTTAATTGTCGCAACTAATGAAAAACTGTTTTTT.

This clone was recorded only once. J is TRBJ2-7 and V is TRBV4-2; 13 nucleotides line up with TRBD2. The CDR3 loop spans 15 amino acids. CDR1 is LGHNA, CDR2 YNFKEQ, per germline. V shed 3 bases and J 6 bases; nucleotides not matched to a gene: 5. CDR3 region: CASSHGTSGMVEQYF. The CDR3 DNA reads as TGTGCCAGCAGCCACGGGACTAGCGGGATGGTCGAGCAGTACTTC.

The V call is TRBV9, the J call TRBJ1-4; D not certain. The V gene's germline CDR1 is SGDLS and CDR2 YYNGEE. This CDR3 is 14 amino acids long. Between the trimmed V and J ends, which lost 3 bases and 3 bases, there was a span of 9 bases. CDR3 DNA: TGTGCCAGCAGCGGGACCGGGGCTAATGAAAAACTGTTTTTT. This sequence encodes CASSGTGANEKLFF.

V usage is TRBV28 and J usage is TRBJ1-1, with D possibly matching TRBD1 (6 bases). The germline V and J ends were trimmed by 0 bases and 5 bases, with 10 bases remaining between them. The CDR3 loop spans 14 amino acids. Germline CDR1 MDHEN, CDR2 SYDVKM. In nucleotides, the CDR3 is TGTGCCAGCAGTTTATGGGGGGCGCAGACTGAAGCTTTCTTT. Its protein product is CASSLWGAQTEAFF.

The V call is TRBV5-4, the J call TRBJ2-7; TRBD2 matches at 7 bases. In germline, CDR1 is SGHNT, CDR2 YYREEE (reference sequence). Trimming at V came to 0 bases and at J to 3 bases, leaving 12 bases not matched to a gene. The CDR3 totals 17 residues. CDR3 region: CASSLAPHKRGYYEQYF. CDR3 bases: TGTGCCAGCAGCTTGGCTCCTCACAAGCGGGGTTACTACGAGCAGTACTTC.

Turning to this clone: At one end the junction does not follow the germline gene, possibly because of a read error. This chain links TRBV2 with TRBJ1-4, with 7 bases matching TRBD1. The CDR3 has 13 residues. Per the germline V gene, CDR1 is SNHLY and CDR2 is FYNNEI. The CDR3 DNA follows: TGTGCCAGCAGTGTAAGGACAGGTGAAGAACTGTTTTTT. The encoded protein is CASSVRTGEELFF.